The 12 T cell receptor beta chains given below trace back to one sample, sequenced in a study. TCRdb independently ran MiXCR on the RT-PCR reads; one entry per CDR3 protein. Of about 680,000 distinct CDR3 sequences in the sample, around 14% are singletons; the top ten hold roughly 4%. What was sequenced was memory CD4+ T cells from blood. The source is a female donor in good health, serving as a healthy control.

This clonotype occurred many times. The rearrangement links TRBV6-5 to TRBJ2-1; D ambiguous. The CDR3 totals 13 residues. Germline CDR1 is MNHEY and CDR2 is SVGAGI. Trimming pared 2 bases from V and 10 bases from J, leaving 12 bases between. The CDR3 DNA is TGTGCCAGCAGTTACGGCCCTAAGACCGAGCAGTTCTTC. This gives the protein CASSYGPKTEQFF.

This CDR3 is CASSQQTSVEQFF. DNA of the CDR3: TGTGCCAGCAGCCAACAAACTAGCGTTGAACAGTTCTTC. The chain combines TRBV3-1 with TRBJ2-1, with TRBD2 identical over 7 bases. The V gene's germline CDR1 is LGHDT and CDR2 YNNKEL (reference sequence). The CDR3 runs 13 residues. J was trimmed by 13 bases and V by 2 bases; bases with no gene match: 8.

This clonotype has a count of ten or more. V usage is TRBV29-1 and J usage is TRBJ2-1, with TRBD1 matching over 7 bases. With V trimmed by 3 bases and J by 8 bases, 10 bases remained unmatched. The CDR3 has 14 residues. Looked up from germline, CDR1 is SQVTM and CDR2 is ANQGSEA. The CDR3 sequence: CSVDRQGVSDEQFF. CDR3 nucleotide sequence: TGCAGCGTTGATCGGCAGGGGGTGAGTGATGAGCAGTTCTTC.

The chain uses TRBV20-1 and TRBJ2-2; D may match TRBD1 or TRBD2 (5 bases each). Germline loops: CDR1 DFQATT, CDR2 SNEGSKA (reference sequence). This CDR3 region has 14 residues. V dropped 7 bases and J dropped 4 bases, with 16 bases sitting between them. CDR3 region: CSVITTGTTGELFF. DNA for the CDR3: TGCAGTGTAATCACCACGGGGACCACCGGGGAGCTGTTTTTT.

This rearrangement joins TRBV5-1 to TRBJ1-5, with D unresolved. This CDR3 has 13 amino acids. Germline CDR1 and CDR2: SGHRS and YFSETQ. The V and J ends lost 1 base and 6 bases respectively, with 8 bases between them. The CDR3 DNA reads TGCGCCAGCAGCTTGCGGTTTGGTCAGCCCCAGCATTTT. Its translation: CASSLRFGQPQHF.

This clonotype was found a few times. This rearrangement joins TRBV5-1 to TRBJ2-3; either TRBD1 or TRBD2 may fit D (5 bases each). Trimming shortened V by 7 bases and J by 1 base, and 19 bases separated the two germline ends. From germline, CDR1 is SGHRS and CDR2 YFSETQ. The CDR3 covers 16 residues. The CDR3, as DNA: TGCGCCAGCGCTGGGACGCCCGTCCCTGGCACAGATACGCAGTATTTT. Its protein is CASAGTPVPGTDTQYF.

This clonotype was counted at least ten times. The chain recombines TRBV20-1 with TRBJ2-5; D gene uncertain. The CDR3 has 17 residues. The V gene's germline CDR1 is DFQATT and CDR2 SNEGSKA (reference sequence). The V end lost 1 base, the J end lost 4 bases, and 22 bases lay between the germline ends. The CDR3 region is CSARAARRVFTRETQYF. CDR3 in DNA: TGCAGTGCTAGAGCGGCGAGAAGGGTTTTTACCCGAGAGACCCAGTACTTC.

There are many counts of this clonotype. The V gene is TRBV12-3 or TRBV12-4, the J gene TRBJ2-7; D perhaps matches TRBD1 (5 bases). The CDR3 sequence is 14 residues long. V was trimmed by 7 bases and J by 3 bases, leaving 16 bases between them. The CDR3 region has the DNA TGTGCCAGCACCTTAGGACAAGGCCTCTACGAGCAGTACTTC. It encodes CASTLGQGLYEQYF.

Many counts were recorded for this clonotype. The rearrangement joins TRBV7-9 to TRBJ2-1; 7 nucleotides match TRBD2. The germline CDR1 and CDR2 sequences are SEHNR and FQNEAQ (reference sequence). The trim removed 8 bases at V and 1 base at J, leaving 5 bases unmatched. The CDR3 loop spans 14 amino acids. DNA of the CDR3: TGTGCCAGCCCGGCGGGGGATTCCTACAATGAGCAGTTCTTC. It codes for CASPAGDSYNEQFF.

This clonotype has just a few counts. This sequence joins TRBV20-1 and TRBJ1-2, with TRBD1 matching over 7 bases. After removal of 6 bases from V and 1 base from J, the junction contained 8 bases not matched to a gene. Germline CDR1 reads DFQATT; CDR2 reads SNEGSKA (reference sequence). The CDR3 has 14 amino acids. CDR3 sequence reads: CSALGTAINYGYTF. DNA of the CDR3: TGCAGTGCCCTAGGGACAGCGATTAACTATGGCTACACCTTC.

This clonotype was seen only a few times. The rearrangement joins TRBV7-2 to TRBJ1-2, with 10 nucleotides matching TRBD1. The germline gives CDR1 SGHTA, CDR2 FQGNSA. V was pared by 5 bases and J by 5 bases, with 14 bases of the junction left unmatched. The CDR3 spans 17 residues. The DNA for the CDR3 is TGTGCCAGCAGCACCCCCGGGACAGGGGTTAGCTGGTATGGCTACACCTTC. Translation gives CASSTPGTGVSWYGYTF.

This clonotype was found many times. The chain combines TRBV6-5 with TRBJ1-2; the match to TRBD1 covers 8 bases. CDR3 length equals 15 residues. The J segment lost 4 bases and the V segment lost 2 bases, leaving 6 bases of the junction unmatched. Germline V gene lookup returns CDR1 MNHEY and CDR2 SVGAGI. Written as DNA, the CDR3 is TGTGCCAGCAGTTACATCAGGGGGCCGATCTATGGCTACACCTTC. Translating gives CASSYIRGPIYGYTF.